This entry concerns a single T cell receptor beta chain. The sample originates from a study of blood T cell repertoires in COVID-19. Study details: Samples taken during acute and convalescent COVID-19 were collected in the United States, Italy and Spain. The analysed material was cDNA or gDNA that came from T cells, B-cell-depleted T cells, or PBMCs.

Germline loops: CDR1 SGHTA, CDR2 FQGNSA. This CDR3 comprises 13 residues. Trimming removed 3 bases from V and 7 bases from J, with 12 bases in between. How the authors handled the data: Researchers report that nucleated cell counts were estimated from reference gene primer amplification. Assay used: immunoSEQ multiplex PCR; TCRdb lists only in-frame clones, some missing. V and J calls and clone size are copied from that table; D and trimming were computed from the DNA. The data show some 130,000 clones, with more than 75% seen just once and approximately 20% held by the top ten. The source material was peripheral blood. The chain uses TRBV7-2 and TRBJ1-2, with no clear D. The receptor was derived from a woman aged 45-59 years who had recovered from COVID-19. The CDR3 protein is CASSLDRVGGYTF. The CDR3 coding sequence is TGTGCCAGCAGCTTGGATCGGGTGGGTGGCTACACCTTC.